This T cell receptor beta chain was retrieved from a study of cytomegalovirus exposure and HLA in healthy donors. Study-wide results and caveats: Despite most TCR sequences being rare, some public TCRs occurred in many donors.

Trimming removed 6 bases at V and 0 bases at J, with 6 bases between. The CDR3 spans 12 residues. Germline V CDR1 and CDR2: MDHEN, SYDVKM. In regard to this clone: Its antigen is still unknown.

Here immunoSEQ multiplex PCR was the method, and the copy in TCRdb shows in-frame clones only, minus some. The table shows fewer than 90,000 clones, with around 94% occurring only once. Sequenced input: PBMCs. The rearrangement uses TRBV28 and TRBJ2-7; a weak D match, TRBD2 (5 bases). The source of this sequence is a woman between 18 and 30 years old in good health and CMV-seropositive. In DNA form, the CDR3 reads TGTGCCAGCAGAGAGGGCTCCTACGAGCAGTACTTC. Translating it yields CASREGSYEQYF.